The clone carrying this T cell receptor (beta chain) was detected only once. Its specificity is unknown. The study left out patients who had uncontrolled infection, other autoimmune disease, pregnancy or lactation. These data come from a study of T cells in Graves' hyperthyroidism and ophthalmopathy. Study-wide results and limits: Most thyroid clonotypes expanded above 0.001 were also detected in blood.

V was trimmed by 4 bases and J by 4 bases, leaving 11 bases between them. Germline V gene data show CDR1 as SNHLY and CDR2 as FYNNEI. The CDR3 consists of 14 residues. Amplification of TCR beta CDR3 regions used RNA as the template. A first-round RT-PCR of the TCR CDR3 used the HTBI primer set. TCRdb used MiXCR to reprocess the multiplex PCR reads, holding one entry per CDR3 protein. The sample carries more than 550,000 distinct CDR3 sequences, about 45% recorded once. The sequence came from an adult man with Graves' disease, either hyperthyroidism or ophthalmopathy (not recorded which). Sequencing was performed on peripheral blood or thyroid tissue (not recorded which). The rearrangement joins TRBV2 to TRBJ1-3; tentatively, D is TRBD1 (5 bases). The CDR3 protein is CASSASGFGNTIYF. DNA for the CDR3: TGTGCCAGCAGTGCGTCAGGGTTCGGAAACACCATATATTTT.